The present T cell receptor (beta chain) was sequenced within a study of shared clonotypes between healthy human individuals. The CDR3 has 15 amino acids. The ends were cut back, 2 bases at V and 3 bases at J, with 13 bases in the middle. Germline loops: CDR1 MNHNS, CDR2 SASEGT. CD45RO-negative, CCR7-positively selected cells formed the naive CD8 fraction, excluding terminally differentiated effector memory CD45RA+ cells. Profiled with immunoSEQ multiplex PCR; TCRdb holds only in-frame clones, not every one. Among about 2.1 million clones listed, about 93% were seen once. The source material was naive CD8+ T cells from PBMCs. This sequence joins TRBV6-1 and TRBJ1-2, with D hard to call. This sequence was found in a man aged 18 to 30 in good health. Some clones in this sample may be carry-over from other donors' samples. The CDR3 DNA reads as TGTGCCAGCAGTGAACTCGGGGTTGGGGACTATGGCTACACCTTC. Translating it yields CASSELGVGDYGYTF.